This T cell receptor (beta chain) was captured in a study of human T cells and chemical hapten exposure (dated by TCRdb to the early 2020s). Regarding the study in general: Libraries were combined into a pool for sequencing, and differences in TCR yield between samples came mainly from small differences in library volumes within the pool. Peripheral blood TCR repertoire changes were tracked in vivo in alopecia patients during primary and secondary sensitization to the hapten diphenylcyclopropenone (DPC). Each blood RNA sample was used to sequence both TCR alpha and TCR beta chains.

Total RNA was isolated from unfractionated whole blood collected in Tempus Blood RNA tubes. As TCR sequencing controls, 4 or 5 healthy volunteers were used, with blood taken at day 0, 2 weeks and 6 weeks. Points the paper makes about the study in general: DPC sensitization did not change how many TCRs were above 1 in 1000 frequency, and no evidence was found of alterations in global repertoire structure. After repeated subsampling, changes were observed in the strength of the expansion versus patch-test correlation and in the threshold at which the correlation became significant.

This clonotype was found a few times. Its antigen is still unknown. It is unclear where the CDR3 begins or ends on the DNA, so no DNA is shown, and the CDR3 is as TCRdb lists it. CDR1 and CDR2, per the germline V gene, are SQVTM and ANQGSEA. There are 18 amino acids in the CDR3, from cysteine to phenylalanine inclusive. Library preparation employed 5' RACE. The reads were generated on an Illumina MiSeq. Library preparation attached unique molecular identifiers to individual cDNA molecules for quantitative, reproducible TCR counting. As for the authors' bioinformatics: The median number of TCRs per sample was 95,638, ranging from about 20,000 to 750,000. The Decombinator software suite was used to annotate V, J and CDR3 in the TCR reads. For PS versus PT1 abundance plots, all samples were subsampled to the same number of TCRs (28,000). Expanded TCRs were defined as absent before sensitization and observed at least eight times at the 2-week time point. TCRdb's own reprocessing of the public reads used fastp at Q25 and MiXCR and kept productive beta chains. Every distinct CDR3 protein forms one entry, paired with its most common genes and DNA. The V and J calls and clone size come from TCRdb's table, not from the authors' own analysis. The sample table holds tens of thousands of distinct CDR3 sequences, of which roughly 7.7% were seen once. The ten largest clones add up to under 3% of the sample.

Rearrangement joined TRBV29-1 to TRBJ2-1; no check of the table's D call, TRBD1, against the DNA was made. This sequence was found in a male donor in good health. The CDR3 protein: CSVAQGALSRDFGNEQFF.